This TCR beta chain is from a study of T-cell reconstitution after alpha-beta-depleted transplantation in children. Unique molecular identifiers were incorporated when the TCRbeta library was constructed. TCRdb itself ran the PCR reads through MiXCR, one entry per CDR3 protein. The data contain around 600,000 distinct CDR3 sequences, 23% of them singletons. Study-level results: At around two months after transplant, the alpha-beta T cells were reportedly derived from several hundred expanded clones that came from non-depleted graft cells.

A remark on this clonotype: The target antigen is unknown.

Sequenced here: PBMCs, mostly from graft donor cells, sampled 360 days after TCRalphabeta/CD19-depleted stem cell transplant. This sequence was found in a boy under two years old who had a stem cell transplant for acute myeloid leukemia, so the T cells may come from the graft donor.

The CDR3 coding sequence is TGTGCCAGCAGCTTCCAGGGGTACAATGAGCAGTTCTTC. It translates to CASSFQGYNEQFF. The chain has TRBV7-8 and TRBJ2-1, with D possibly TRBD1 on 6 matching bases. V was clipped by 3 bases and J by 4 bases, with 7 bases between them. Per the germline V gene, CDR1 is SGHVS and CDR2 is FQNEAQ. The CDR3 contains 13 residues. The full variable domain, in which reference TRBV7-8 and TRBJ2-1 provide the parts outside the CDR3, is GAGVSQSPRYKVAKRGQDVALRCDPISGHVSLFWYQQALGQGPEFLTYFQNEAQLDKSGLPSDRFFAERPEGSVSTLKIQRTQQEDSAVYLCASSFQGYNEQFFGPGTRLTVL.